Below, 17 T cell receptor beta chains from the same sample are listed, as sequenced in a study of OX40 agonist ivuxolimab in advanced cancers. Produced via immunoSEQ multiplex PCR; TCRdb's table is partial and in-frame only. The table shows some 40,000 clones, with approximately 90% occurring only once. This specimen was CD4+ or CD8+ T cells sorted from blood, taken in a trial of the OX40 agonist ivuxolimab. The receptors stem from an adult with an advanced solid tumor such as melanoma, head and neck, liver or kidney cancer.

The chain combines TRBV27 with TRBJ1-1, with a tentative D call TRBD1 (5 bases). Germline CDR1 MNHEY, CDR2 SMNVEV (reference sequence). V was pared by 2 bases and J by 2 bases, with 15 bases between. The CDR3 covers 16 residues. The CDR3 here is CASSLLSPQGNTEAFF. In DNA, the CDR3 is TGTGCCAGCAGTTTACTATCCCCTCAGGGAAACACTGAAGCTTTCTTT.

V is TRBV28 and J is TRBJ2-7; D may match TRBD1 or TRBD2 (5 bases each). Germline lookup yields CDR1 MDHEN and CDR2 SYDVKM. The length of the CDR3 is 16 residues. V lost 2 bases to trimming and J lost 3 bases, with 17 bases between them. This CDR3 reads CASSLVGLGVGYEQYF. In DNA form, the CDR3 reads TGTGCCAGCAGTTTAGTCGGACTGGGGGTAGGCTACGAGCAGTACTTC. Complete variable domain (other parts from reference TRBV28 and TRBJ2-7): DVKVTQSSRYLVKRTGEKVFLECVQDMDHENMFWYRQDPGLGLRLIYFSYDVKMKEKGDIPEGYSVSREKKERFSLILESASTNQTSMYLCASSLVGLGVGYEQYFGPGTRLTVT.

This chain links TRBV27 with TRBJ2-7; D is unresolved. Germline values: CDR1 MNHEY, CDR2 SMNVEV (reference sequence). V dropped 2 bases and J dropped 3 bases, with 14 bases sitting between them. CDR3 size: 15 residues. The CDR3: CASSLSSRADYEQYF. CDR3 bases: TGTGCCAGCAGTTTAAGCTCCCGGGCCGACTACGAGCAGTACTTC.

The V gene is TRBV20-1, the J gene TRBJ2-1; D remains unclear. Trimming left V 4 bases short and J 3 bases short, with 1 base between. This CDR3 spans 10 amino acids. Germline V CDR1 and CDR2: DFQATT, SNEGSKA (reference sequence). The CDR3 nucleotides read TGCAGTGCTAACTACAATGAGCAGTTCTTC. Translating it yields CSANYNEQFF.

The chain employs TRBV16 and TRBJ1-2, with D hard to call. V dropped 0 bases and J dropped 0 bases, with 11 bases sitting between them. This CDR3 region has 16 residues. CDR1 is KGHSY and CDR2 is FQNENV in the germline V gene. The CDR3 bases are TGTGCCAGCAGCCAATCGGGCATCTTAGCTAACTATGGCTACACCTTC. Its translation is CASSQSGILANYGYTF. The full variable domain, with the rest looked up from reference TRBV16 and TRBJ1-2, is GEEVAQTPKHLVRGEGQKAKLYCAPIKGHSYVFWYQQVLKNEFKFLISFQNENVFDETGMPKERFSAKCLPNSPCSLEIQATKLEDSAVYFCASSQSGILANYGYTFGSGTRLTVV.

This clone was detected only once. J is TRBJ2-7 and V is TRBV11-2, with D possibly being TRBD2 (6 bases). This CDR3 comprises 13 residues. Trimming removed 4 bases at V and 5 bases at J, with 12 bases between. Germline CDR1 and CDR2: SGHAT and FQNNGV. Here the CDR3 DNA reads TGTGCCAGCAGCTCGGGACTGAGAGACGAGCAGTACTTC. Translating it yields CASSSGLRDEQYF.

The CDR3 sequence: CASSVRLAGNTGELFF. CDR3 nucleotides: TGTGCCAGCAGCGTCCGACTAGCGGGTAACACCGGGGAGCTGTTTTTT. V and J are TRBV9 and TRBJ2-2; 10 bases align to TRBD2. With 2 bases clipped from V and 2 bases from J, the junction kept 3 bases outside the gene matches. Per germline, CDR1 SGDLS and CDR2 YYNGEE. The CDR3 spans 16 residues. Together with reference TRBV9 and TRBJ2-2, the CDR3 gives the full variable domain: DSGVTQTPKHLITATGQRVTLRCSPRSGDLSVYWYQQSLDQGLQFLIQYYNGEERAKGNILERFSAQQFPDLHSELNLSSLELGDSALYFCASSVRLAGNTGELFFGEGSRLTVL.

The chain links TRBV29-1 to TRBJ1-1; perhaps TRBD1 as D (6 bases). CDR3 size: 12 residues. V was trimmed by 3 bases and J by 6 bases, leaving 11 bases between them. Germline CDR1 is SQVTM and CDR2 is ANQGSEA. In DNA form, the CDR3 reads TGCAGCGTTGAGGAGGGGGGGGCTGAAGCTTTCTTT. It codes for CSVEEGGAEAFF.

In its sample, this clone was seen once. CDR3 nucleotide sequence: TGTGCCAGTGTCGAGGTGAACACTGAAGCTTTCTTT. This codes for CASVEVNTEAFF. V and J are TRBV6-1 and TRBJ1-1, with D unresolved. V dropped 9 bases and J dropped 0 bases, with 8 bases sitting between them. Germline-derived CDR1 and CDR2 are MNHNS and SASEGT. The CDR3 runs 12 residues.

This clone was observed a handful of times. The CDR3 region is CASSQRTAGSQPQHF. For the CDR3, the DNA is TGCGCCAGCAGCCAAAGAACAGCGGGGAGTCAGCCCCAGCATTTT. The chain has TRBV4-1 and TRBJ1-5; D not resolved. V gave up 2 bases and J gave up 6 bases, with 14 bases separating them. This CDR3 region has 15 residues. The germline gives CDR1 MGHRA, CDR2 YSYEKL.

This rearrangement joins TRBV6-5 to TRBJ1-1; no clear D. Germline V gene lookup returns CDR1 MNHEY and CDR2 SVGAGI. This CDR3 comprises 13 residues. V lost 4 bases and J 1 base, leaving 7 bases between the germline ends. The CDR3 nucleotides are TGTGCCAGCAGTTGGGAGGGGAACACTGAAGCTTTCTTT. Translation: CASSWEGNTEAFF.

V usage is TRBV27 and J usage is TRBJ2-1, with a possible D match to TRBD2 (6 bases). V shed 2 bases and J shed 6 bases, with 8 bases lying between them. The CDR3 length is 13 residues. The germline gives CDR1 MNHEY, CDR2 SMNVEV (reference sequence). CDR3 region: CASSLGGSNEQFF. Here the CDR3 DNA reads TGTGCCAGCAGTTTAGGGGGGTCCAATGAGCAGTTCTTC.

This clone was seen only a few times. The gene calls are TRBV6-4 and TRBJ2-1; 11 bases are shared with TRBD2. The germline V gene has CDR1 MRHNA and CDR2 SNTAGT. CDR3 size: 15 residues. With 6 bases clipped from V and 6 bases from J, the junction kept 7 bases outside the gene matches. The chain's CDR3 is CASSLLAGEGNEQFF. CDR3 nucleotide sequence: TGTGCCAGCAGCCTACTAGCGGGAGAGGGCAATGAGCAGTTCTTC.

The chain couples TRBV7-2 to TRBJ2-4; weak D call: TRBD2 (6 bases). With 5 bases removed from V and 3 bases from J, the gap between germline ends came to 11 bases. Germline-derived CDR1 and CDR2 are SGHTA and FQGNSA. The CDR3 totals 14 residues. Here the CDR3 reads CASSPLGGKNIQYF. CDR3 in DNA: TGTGCCAGCAGCCCGCTCGGGGGCAAAAACATTCAGTACTTC.

The rearrangement joins TRBV7-9 to TRBJ2-1, with 10 bases lining up with TRBD2. Germline CDR1 and CDR2: SEHNR and FQNEAQ (reference sequence). The CDR3 is 16 residues long. V was clipped by 3 bases and J by 5 bases; unmatched bases: 7. CDR3 DNA: TGTGCCAGCAGCTTGCTAGCGGGAGAGGACCACAATGAGCAGTTCTTC. This translates into CASSLLAGEDHNEQFF.

A remark on this clone: The same CDR3 arises from other DNA sequences in this sample as well. The chain has TRBV25-1 and TRBJ2-5; TRBD1 might be the D (5 bases). Trimming cost V 6 bases and J 1 base, with 12 bases left between them. This CDR3 contains 14 residues. Per germline, CDR1 MGHDK and CDR2 SYGVNS. The CDR3 reads CASSVRGGQETQYF. CDR3 nucleotides: TGTGCCAGCAGCGTAAGGGGCGGCCAAGAGACCCAGTACTTC. The complete variable domain, with remaining parts taken from reference TRBV25-1 and TRBJ2-5, reads EADIYQTPRYLVIGTGKKITLECSQTMGHDKMYWYQQDPGMELHLIHYSYGVNSTEKGDLSSESTVSRIRTEHFPLTLESARPSHTSQYLCASSVRGGQETQYFGPGTRLLVL.

The chain couples TRBV4-1 to TRBJ1-3, with unresolved D. This CDR3 is 16 amino acids long. V lost 0 bases and J lost 0, with 9 bases in between. CDR1 is MGHRA and CDR2 is YSYEKL in the germline V gene. In DNA form, the CDR3 reads TGCGCCAGCAGCCAAGAGAGGCATAGCTCTGGAAACACCATATATTTT. It yields the protein CASSQERHSSGNTIYF.